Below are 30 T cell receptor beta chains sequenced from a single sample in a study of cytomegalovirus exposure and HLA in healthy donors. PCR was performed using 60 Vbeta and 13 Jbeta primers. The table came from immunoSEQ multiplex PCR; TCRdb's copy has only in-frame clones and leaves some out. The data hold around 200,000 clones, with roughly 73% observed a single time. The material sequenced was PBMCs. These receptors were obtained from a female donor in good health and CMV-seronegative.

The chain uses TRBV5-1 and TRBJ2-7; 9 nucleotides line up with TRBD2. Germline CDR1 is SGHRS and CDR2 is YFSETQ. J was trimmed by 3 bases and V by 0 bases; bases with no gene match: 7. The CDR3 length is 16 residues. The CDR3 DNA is TGCGCCAGCAGCTTGGCCGGGGTAGCGGGGGACTACGAGCAGTACTTC. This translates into CASSLAGVAGDYEQYF.

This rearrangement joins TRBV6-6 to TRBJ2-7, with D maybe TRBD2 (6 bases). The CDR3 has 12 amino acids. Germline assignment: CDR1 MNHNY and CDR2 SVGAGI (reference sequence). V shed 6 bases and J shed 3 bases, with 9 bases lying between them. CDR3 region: CASRDYRYEQYF. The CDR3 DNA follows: TGTGCCAGCAGGGACTACCGCTACGAGCAGTACTTC.

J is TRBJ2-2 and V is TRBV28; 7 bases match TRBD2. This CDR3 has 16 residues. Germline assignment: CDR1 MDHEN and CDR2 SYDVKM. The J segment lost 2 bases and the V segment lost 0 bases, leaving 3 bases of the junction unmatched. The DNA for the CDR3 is TGTGCCAGCAGTTTATGGGGGGGGAGCAACACCGGGGAGCTGTTTTTT. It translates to CASSLWGGSNTGELFF.

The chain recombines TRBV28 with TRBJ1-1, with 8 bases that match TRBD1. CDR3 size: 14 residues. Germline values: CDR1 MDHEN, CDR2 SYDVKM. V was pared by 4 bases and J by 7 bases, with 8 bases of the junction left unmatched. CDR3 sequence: CASSSRGRADEAFF. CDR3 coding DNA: TGTGCCAGCAGTTCCAGGGGGCGCGCGGATGAAGCTTTCTTT.

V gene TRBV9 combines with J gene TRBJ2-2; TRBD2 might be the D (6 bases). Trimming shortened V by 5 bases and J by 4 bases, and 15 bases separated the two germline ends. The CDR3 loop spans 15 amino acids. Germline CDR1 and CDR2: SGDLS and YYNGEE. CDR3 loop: CASRPPGLSTGELFF. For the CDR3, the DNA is TGTGCCAGCAGGCCACCGGGACTGAGCACCGGGGAGCTGTTTTTT.

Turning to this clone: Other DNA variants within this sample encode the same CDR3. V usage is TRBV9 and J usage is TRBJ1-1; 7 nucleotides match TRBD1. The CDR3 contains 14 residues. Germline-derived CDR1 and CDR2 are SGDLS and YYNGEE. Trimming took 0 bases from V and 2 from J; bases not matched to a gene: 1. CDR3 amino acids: CASSVEGANTEAFF. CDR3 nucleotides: TGTGCCAGCAGCGTAGAGGGGGCAAACACTGAAGCTTTCTTT. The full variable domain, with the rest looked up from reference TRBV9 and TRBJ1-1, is DSGVTQTPKHLITATGQRVTLRCSPRSGDLSVYWYQQSLDQGLQFLIQYYNGEERAKGNILERFSAQQFPDLHSELNLSSLELGDSALYFCASSVEGANTEAFFGQGTRLTVV.

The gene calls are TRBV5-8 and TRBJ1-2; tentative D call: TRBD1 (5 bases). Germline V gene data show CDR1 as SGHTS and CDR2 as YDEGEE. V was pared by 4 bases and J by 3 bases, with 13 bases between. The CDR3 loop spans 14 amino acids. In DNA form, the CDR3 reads TGTGCCAGCAGCCTATACAGGACCTACTATGGCTACACCTTC. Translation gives CASSLYRTYYGYTF.

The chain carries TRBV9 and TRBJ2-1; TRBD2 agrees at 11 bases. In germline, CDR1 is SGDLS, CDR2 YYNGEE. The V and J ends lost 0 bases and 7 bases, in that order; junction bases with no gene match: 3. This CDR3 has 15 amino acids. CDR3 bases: TGTGCCAGCAGCGTAGTAGCGGGAGGGGTGAATGAGCAGTTCTTC. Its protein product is CASSVVAGGVNEQFF.

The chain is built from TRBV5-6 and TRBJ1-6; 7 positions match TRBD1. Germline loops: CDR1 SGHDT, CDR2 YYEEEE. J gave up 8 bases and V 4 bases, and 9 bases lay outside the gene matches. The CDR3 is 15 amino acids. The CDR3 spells CASSPPKGAYSPLHF. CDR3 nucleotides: TGTGCCAGCAGCCCTCCGAAGGGGGCTTATTCACCCCTCCACTTT.

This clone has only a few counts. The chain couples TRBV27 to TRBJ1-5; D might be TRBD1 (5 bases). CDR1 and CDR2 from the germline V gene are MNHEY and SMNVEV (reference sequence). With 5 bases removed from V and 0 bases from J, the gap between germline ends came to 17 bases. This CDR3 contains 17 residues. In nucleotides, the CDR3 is TGTGCCAGCAGTCCCGAAGGTCCAGGGTATAGCAATCAGCCCCAGCATTTT. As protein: CASSPEGPGYSNQPQHF.

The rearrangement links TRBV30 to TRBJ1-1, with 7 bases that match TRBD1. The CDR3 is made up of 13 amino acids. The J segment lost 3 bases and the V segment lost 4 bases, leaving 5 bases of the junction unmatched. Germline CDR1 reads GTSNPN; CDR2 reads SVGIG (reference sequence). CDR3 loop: CAWTDRVDTEAFF. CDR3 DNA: TGTGCCTGGACAGACAGGGTGGACACTGAAGCTTTCTTT.

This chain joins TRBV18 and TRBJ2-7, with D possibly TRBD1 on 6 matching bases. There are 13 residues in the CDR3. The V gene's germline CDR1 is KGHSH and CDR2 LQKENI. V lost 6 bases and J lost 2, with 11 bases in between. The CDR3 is CASSSGQPYEQYF. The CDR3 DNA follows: TGTGCCAGCTCCTCCGGACAGCCCTACGAGCAGTACTTC.

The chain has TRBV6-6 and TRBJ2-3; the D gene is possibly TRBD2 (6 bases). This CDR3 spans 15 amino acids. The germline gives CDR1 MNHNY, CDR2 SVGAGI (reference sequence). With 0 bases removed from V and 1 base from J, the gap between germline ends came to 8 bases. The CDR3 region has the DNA TGTGCCAGCAGTTACTCTGCTAGCGGCACAGATACGCAGTATTTT. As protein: CASSYSASGTDTQYF.

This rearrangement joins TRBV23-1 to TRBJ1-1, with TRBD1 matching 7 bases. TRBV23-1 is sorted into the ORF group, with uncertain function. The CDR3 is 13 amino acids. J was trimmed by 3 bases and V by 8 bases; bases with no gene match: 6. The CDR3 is CASRYTGDTEAFF. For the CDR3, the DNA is TGCGCCAGCCGATACACAGGGGACACTGAAGCTTTCTTT.

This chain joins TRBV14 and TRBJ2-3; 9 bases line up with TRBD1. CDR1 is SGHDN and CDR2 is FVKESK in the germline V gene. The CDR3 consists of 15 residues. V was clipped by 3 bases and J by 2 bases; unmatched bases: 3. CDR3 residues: CASSQGTGSTDTQYF. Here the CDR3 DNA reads TGTGCCAGCAGCCAGGGGACAGGGTCCACAGATACGCAGTATTTT.

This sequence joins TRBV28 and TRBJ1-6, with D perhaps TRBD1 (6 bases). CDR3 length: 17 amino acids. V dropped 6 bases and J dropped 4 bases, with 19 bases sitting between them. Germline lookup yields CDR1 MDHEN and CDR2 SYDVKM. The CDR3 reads CASRLYREGPYNSPLHF. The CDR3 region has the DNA TGTGCCAGCAGGTTGTACAGGGAGGGGCCATATAATTCACCCCTCCACTTT.

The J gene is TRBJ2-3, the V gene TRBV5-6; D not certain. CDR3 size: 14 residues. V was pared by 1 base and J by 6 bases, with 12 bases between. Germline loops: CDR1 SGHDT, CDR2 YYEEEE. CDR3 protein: CASSLSYREDTQYF. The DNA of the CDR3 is TGTGCCAGCAGCTTGAGCTACCGTGAGGATACGCAGTATTTT.

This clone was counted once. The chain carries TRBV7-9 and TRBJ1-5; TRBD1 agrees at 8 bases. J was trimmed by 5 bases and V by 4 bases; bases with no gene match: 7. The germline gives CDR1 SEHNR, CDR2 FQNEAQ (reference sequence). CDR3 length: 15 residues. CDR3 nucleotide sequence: TGTGCCAGCAGCTCCGCGGACAGGGAGGATCAGCCCCAGCATTTT. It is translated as CASSSADREDQPQHF.

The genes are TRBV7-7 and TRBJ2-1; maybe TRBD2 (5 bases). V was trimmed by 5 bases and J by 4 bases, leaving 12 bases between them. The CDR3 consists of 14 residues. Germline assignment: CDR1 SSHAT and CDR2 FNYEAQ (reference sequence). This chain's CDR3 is CASSHGREYNEQFF. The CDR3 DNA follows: TGTGCCAGCAGCCACGGTAGGGAGTACAATGAGCAGTTCTTC.

The CDR3 here is CASSLGDRVYSPLHF. The CDR3, as DNA: TGTGCCAGCAGCTTAGGGGACAGGGTGTATTCACCCCTCCACTTT. The V call is TRBV5-6, the J call TRBJ1-6; 9 bases are a match to TRBD1. Germline V CDR1 and CDR2: SGHDT, YYEEEE. V lost 2 bases, J lost 8 bases, and 5 bases stayed unmatched. The CDR3 contains 15 residues.

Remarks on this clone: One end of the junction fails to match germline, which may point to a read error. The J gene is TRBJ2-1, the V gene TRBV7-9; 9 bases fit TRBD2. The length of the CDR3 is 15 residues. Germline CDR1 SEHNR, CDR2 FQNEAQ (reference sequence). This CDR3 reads CSSSLSSGAYNEQFF. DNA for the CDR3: TGTTCCAGCAGCTTGTCTAGCGGGGCCTACAATGAGCAGTTCTTC.

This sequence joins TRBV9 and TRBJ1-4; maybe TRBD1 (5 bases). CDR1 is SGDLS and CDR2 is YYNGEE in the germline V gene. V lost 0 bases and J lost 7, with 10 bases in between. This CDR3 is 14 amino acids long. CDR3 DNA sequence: TGTGCCAGCAGCGTAGCAGGGTTGGCTGAAAAACTGTTTTTT. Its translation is CASSVAGLAEKLFF.

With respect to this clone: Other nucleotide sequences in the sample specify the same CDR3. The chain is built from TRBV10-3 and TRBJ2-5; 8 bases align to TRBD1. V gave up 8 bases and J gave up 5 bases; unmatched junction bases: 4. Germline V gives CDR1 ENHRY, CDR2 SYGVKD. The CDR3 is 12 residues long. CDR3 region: CAIRTGGETQYF. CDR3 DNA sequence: TGTGCCATCCGAACAGGGGGGGAGACCCAGTACTTC.

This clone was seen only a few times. CDR3 DNA sequence: TGTGCCAGCAGCGTAGCTGGTAGCGGGAGAACCCCAGATACGCAGTATTTT. It specifies CASSVAGSGRTPDTQYF. The V and J genes are TRBV9 and TRBJ2-3; 9 bases line up with TRBD2. Germline CDR1 SGDLS, CDR2 YYNGEE. The CDR3 covers 17 residues. The V and J ends lost 0 bases and 4 bases, in that order; junction bases with no gene match: 9.

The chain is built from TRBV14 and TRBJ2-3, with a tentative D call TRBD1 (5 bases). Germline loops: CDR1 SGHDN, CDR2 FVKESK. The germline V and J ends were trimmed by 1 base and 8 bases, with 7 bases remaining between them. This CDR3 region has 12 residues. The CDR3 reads CASSQARVTQYF. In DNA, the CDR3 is TGTGCCAGCAGCCAAGCCAGGGTTACGCAGTATTTT.

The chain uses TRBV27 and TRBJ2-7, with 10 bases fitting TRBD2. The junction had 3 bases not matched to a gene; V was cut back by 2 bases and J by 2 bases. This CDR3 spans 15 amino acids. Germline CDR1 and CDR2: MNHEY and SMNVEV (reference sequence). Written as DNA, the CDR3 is TGTGCCAGCAGTTTAGTACTAGCGGGGACCTACGAGCAGTACTTC. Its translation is CASSLVLAGTYEQYF.

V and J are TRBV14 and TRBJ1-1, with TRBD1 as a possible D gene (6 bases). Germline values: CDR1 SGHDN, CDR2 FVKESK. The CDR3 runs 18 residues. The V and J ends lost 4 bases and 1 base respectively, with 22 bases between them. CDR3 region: CASSPHKRDRGANTEAFF. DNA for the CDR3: TGTGCCAGCAGCCCCCACAAGAGGGACCGGGGGGCGAACACTGAAGCTTTCTTT. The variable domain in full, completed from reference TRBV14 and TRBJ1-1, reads EAGVTQFPSHSVIEKGQTVTLRCDPISGHDNLYWYRRVMGKEIKFLLHFVKESKQDESGMPNNRFLAERTGGTYSTLKVQPAELEDSGVYFCASSPHKRDRGANTEAFFGQGTRLTVV.

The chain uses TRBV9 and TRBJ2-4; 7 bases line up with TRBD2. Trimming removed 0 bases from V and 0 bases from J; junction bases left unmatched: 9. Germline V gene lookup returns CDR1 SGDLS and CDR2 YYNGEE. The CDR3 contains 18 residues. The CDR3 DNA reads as TGTGCCAGCAGCGTAGAGGGAGGGGCAGATCTAGCCAAAAACATTCAGTACTTC. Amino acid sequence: CASSVEGGADLAKNIQYF.

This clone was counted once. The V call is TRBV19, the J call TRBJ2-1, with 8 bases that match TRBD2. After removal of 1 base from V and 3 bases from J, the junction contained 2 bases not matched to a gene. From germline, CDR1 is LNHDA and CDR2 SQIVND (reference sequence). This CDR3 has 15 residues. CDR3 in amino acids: CASSIVGTSYNEQFF. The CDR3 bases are TGTGCCAGTAGTATAGTCGGGACTAGCTACAATGAGCAGTTCTTC. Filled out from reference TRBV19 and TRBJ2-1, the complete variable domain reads DGGITQSPKYLFRKEGQNVTLSCEQNLNHDAMYWYRQDPGQGLRLIYYSQIVNDFQKGDIAEGYSVSREKKESFPLTVTSAQKNPTAFYLCASSIVGTSYNEQFFGPGTRLTVL.

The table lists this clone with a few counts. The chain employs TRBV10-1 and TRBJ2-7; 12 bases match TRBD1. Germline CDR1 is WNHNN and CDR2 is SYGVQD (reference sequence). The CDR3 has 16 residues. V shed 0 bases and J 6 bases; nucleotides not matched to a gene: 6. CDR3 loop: CASSESAGQGAFEQYF. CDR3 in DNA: TGCGCCAGCAGTGAGTCAGCGGGACAGGGGGCTTTCGAGCAGTACTTC.